This TCR beta chain was obtained from a study of Ad26.COV2.S vaccination and SARS-CoV-2 variants. For the study at large: Recipients of Ad26.COV2.S got it intramuscularly, once or twice 56 days apart. Study-wide results and caveats: Substantial breadth was reported for post-vaccination spike-specific CD8+ and CD4+ T cells.

About this clone itself: The antigen remains undetermined.

This sample's treatment: 15 to 20 received Ad26.COV2.S at low or high dose, single or two shots; a few received placebo; per-sample allocation not given. Each sample was drawn 63 days after the first injection (of vaccine or placebo). Generated by immunoSEQ multiplex PCR, the TCRdb table keeps only in-frame clones and is missing some. This sample carries about 350,000 clones, around 89% of them seen once, and the ten largest clones take 5%. The sample in question was peripheral blood, obtained in a trial of Ad26.COV2.S vaccine versus placebo. This sequence originates from a person aged 18-65 years who received the Ad26.COV2.S COVID-19 vaccine or a placebo.

The CDR3 is CASRPTGANQPQHF. In nucleotides, the CDR3 is TGTGCCAGCAGACCGACAGGAGCAAATCAGCCCCAGCATTTT. V and J are TRBV25-1 and TRBJ1-5; possible D gene TRBD1, 6 bases. Between the trimmed V and J ends, which lost 6 bases and 4 bases, there was a span of 13 bases. The germline gives CDR1 MGHDK, CDR2 SYGVNS. This CDR3 comprises 14 residues.